The 21 T cell receptor beta chains below come from one sample, sequenced in a study of cytomegalovirus exposure and HLA in healthy donors (dated by TCRdb to 2017 to 2019). The library relied on the immunoSEQ multiplex PCR assay. The multiplex PCR relied on a mix of 60 forward primers for TCR Vbeta segments and 13 reverse primers for TCR Jbeta segments. Here the immuneACCESS table is served through TCRdb, limited to in-frame sequences with V and J called. Missing clones are a known gap in these copies; in checked studies unresolved V genes cover under half, and the rest lacks a known reason. This sample gives around 99,000 clones in total; 77% of them show up just once. The top ten clonotypes cover more than 4% of the sample. Sample: PBMCs. The receptors originated from a male donor in good health and CMV-seronegative.

This clone was found once. The chain links TRBV18 to TRBJ1-2; 10 nucleotides match TRBD1. Trimming took 2 bases from V and 7 from J; bases not matched to a gene: 1. CDR1 KGHSH and CDR2 LQKENI come from the germline V gene. This CDR3 has 13 residues. The CDR3 DNA follows: TGTGCCAGCTCACCAGGGACAGGGGTTGGCTACACCTTC. Its protein product is CASSPGTGVGYTF.

The chain is built from TRBV2 and TRBJ1-5, with TRBD1 matching 9 bases. J gave up 4 bases and V 9 bases, and 4 bases lay outside the gene matches. Per germline, CDR1 SNHLY and CDR2 FYNNEI. The CDR3 totals 13 residues. In DNA form, the CDR3 reads TGTGCCAGTTCCGGGACAGGGAATCAGCCCCAGCATTTT. Amino acid sequence: CASSGTGNQPQHF.

The J gene is TRBJ2-1, the V gene TRBV7-9; 10 nucleotides align to TRBD2. The length of the CDR3 is 16 residues. V trimming: 4 bases; J trimming: 9 bases; junction bases outside the gene matches: 12. Germline-derived CDR1 and CDR2 are SEHNR and FQNEAQ (reference sequence). The CDR3 DNA is TGTGCCAGCAGCTCTTCCCCACTAGCGGGAATGGGTGAGCAGTTCTTC. As protein: CASSSSPLAGMGEQFF.

This clone was recorded once. DNA for the CDR3: TGCGCCAGCAGCCGGCTCGGACAGGGGGCAACTAATGAAAAACTGTTTTTT. As protein: CASSRLGQGATNEKLFF. The genes are TRBV4-1 and TRBJ1-4, with 10 bases lining up with TRBD1. The junction had 5 bases not matched to a gene; V was cut back by 4 bases and J by 0 bases. Looked up from germline, CDR1 is MGHRA and CDR2 is YSYEKL. The CDR3 totals 17 residues.

The chain combines TRBV6-1 with TRBJ2-1, with D perhaps matching TRBD2 (5 bases). Germline V lookup: CDR1 MNHNS, CDR2 SASEGT. V was pared by 7 bases and J by 9 bases, with 16 bases between. The CDR3 loop spans 13 amino acids. Here the CDR3 reads CASMPRRSLEQFF. Written as DNA, the CDR3 is TGTGCCAGCATGCCTCGGAGGTCACTTGAGCAGTTCTTC.

V usage is TRBV6-4 and J usage is TRBJ2-2; 8 bases match TRBD2. J was trimmed by 4 bases and V by 5 bases; bases with no gene match: 0. Germline lookup yields CDR1 MRHNA and CDR2 SNTAGT. CDR3 length: 13 amino acids. The CDR3 nucleotides are TGTGCCAGCAGTAGCGGGAGCACCGGGGAGCTGTTTTTT. Translated: CASSSGSTGELFF.

This clone has a single count. This chain uses TRBV11-2 with TRBJ2-3; the D gene is possibly TRBD2 (6 bases). The germline gives CDR1 SGHAT, CDR2 FQNNGV. The CDR3 is 16 amino acids. Trimming took off 4 bases at V and 2 bases at J, with 16 bases between the two ends. The CDR3 nucleotides read TGTGCCAGCAGCTCGCTAGGGACTCACAACACAGATACGCAGTATTTT. It is translated as CASSSLGTHNTDTQYF.

This clone has just a few counts. J is TRBJ2-7 and V is TRBV7-2; 7 nucleotides agree with TRBD1. V shed 5 bases, J shed 6 bases, and the junction held 4 bases outside the gene matches. The CDR3 covers 12 residues. Germline V CDR1 and CDR2: SGHTA, FQGNSA. Here the CDR3 reads CASSRDRSEQYF. The CDR3 DNA reads TGTGCCAGCAGCCGGGACAGAAGCGAGCAGTACTTC.

V gene TRBV6-6 combines with J gene TRBJ1-1, with unresolved D. Germline V gene lookup returns CDR1 MNHNY and CDR2 SVGAGI (reference sequence). The V end lost 7 bases, the J end lost 0 bases, and 15 bases lay between the germline ends. CDR3 length: 15 residues. CDR3: CASTDKGSMNTEAFF. The CDR3 DNA sequence: TGTGCCAGCACCGACAAAGGCAGCATGAACACTGAAGCTTTCTTT.

The chain joins TRBV11-3 to TRBJ2-1; D is perhaps TRBD1 (6 bases). Germline V lookup: CDR1 SGHNT, CDR2 YENEEA. Trimming removed 4 bases at V and 7 bases at J, with 23 bases between. This CDR3 is 17 amino acids long. The CDR3 region is CASSSYQTETGQNEQFF. The CDR3 bases are TGTGCCAGCAGCTCCTACCAGACCGAAACCGGACAGAATGAGCAGTTCTTC.

This clone was counted a single time. The V gene is TRBV6-5, the J gene TRBJ1-4; 8 bases are shared with TRBD1. The CDR3 sequence is 13 residues long. V lost 6 bases and J lost 5; bases outside the gene matches: 2. The germline CDR1 and CDR2 sequences are MNHEY and SVGAGI. For the CDR3, the DNA is TGTGCCAGCAGGAACAGGGGGAATGAAAAACTGTTTTTT. As protein: CASRNRGNEKLFF.

The chain couples TRBV9 to TRBJ2-3, with 12 bases aligning to TRBD2. Trimming removed 5 bases from V and 3 bases from J; junction bases left unmatched: 4. CDR1 is SGDLS, CDR2 YYNGEE, per germline. The CDR3 has 15 amino acids. This chain's CDR3 is CASSRLAGETDTQYF. CDR3 DNA sequence: TGTGCCAGCAGTCGACTAGCGGGAGAGACAGATACGCAGTATTTT.

This clone came up a few times. The V call is TRBV5-1, the J call TRBJ1-2; TRBD1 is a possible D gene (6 bases). The CDR3 consists of 14 residues. Per germline, CDR1 SGHRS and CDR2 YFSETQ. Trimming pared 3 bases from V and 4 bases from J, leaving 13 bases between. CDR3 loop: CASSSGQTAYGYTF. CDR3 bases: TGCGCCAGCAGCTCCGGACAGACAGCCTATGGCTACACCTTC. The variable domain in full, with the rest retrieved from reference TRBV5-1 and TRBJ1-2, is KAGVTQTPRYLIKTRGQQVTLSCSPISGHRSVSWYQQTPGQGLQFLFEYFSETQRNKGNFPGRFSGRQFSNSRSEMNVSTLELGDSALYLCASSSGQTAYGYTFGSGTRLTVV.

The chain links TRBV2 to TRBJ2-5, with no clear D. This CDR3 has 15 residues. Trimming stripped 0 bases from V and 3 bases from J, with 11 bases between. Germline V gene sequence: CDR1 SNHLY, CDR2 FYNNEI. The CDR3 spells CASSEAGRGEETQYF. The CDR3 DNA follows: TGTGCCAGCAGTGAAGCCGGCCGAGGTGAAGAGACCCAGTACTTC.

The J gene is TRBJ2-7, the V gene TRBV30; a possible D gene is TRBD2 (5 bases). The CDR3 runs 14 residues. Germline CDR1 GTSNPN, CDR2 SVGIG (reference sequence). Deletions cut 0 bases from V and 9 bases from J, with 18 bases between. The CDR3 DNA reads TGTGCCTGGAGTGTAGGTAGCGCTGCCCACGGGCAGTACTTC. This translates into CAWSVGSAAHGQYF.

The chain combines TRBV6-5 with TRBJ2-2; no definite D call. The length of the CDR3 is 14 residues. Germline values: CDR1 MNHEY, CDR2 SVGAGI. Trimming shortened V by 0 bases and J by 2 bases, and 4 bases separated the two germline ends. The CDR3 sequence is CASSYSRNTGELFF. The CDR3 DNA is TGTGCCAGCAGTTACTCGAGAAACACCGGGGAGCTGTTTTTT.

The J gene is TRBJ1-1, the V gene TRBV28, with D possibly TRBD1 on 6 matching bases. Trimming took off 2 bases at V and 8 bases at J, with 12 bases between the two ends. Germline CDR1 is MDHEN and CDR2 is SYDVKM. The CDR3 consists of 13 residues. The CDR3 region is CASSLIAGAEAFF. In DNA form, the CDR3 reads TGTGCCAGCAGTTTAATCGCAGGGGCCGAAGCTTTCTTT.

The chain couples TRBV1 to TRBJ2-7; TRBD1 is the table's D call, not checked against the DNA. TRBV1 is a listed pseudogene. The CDR3 consists of 15 residues. CDR3 loop: CTSSQTGTGGDEQYF. The CDR3 DNA reads TGCACCAGCAGCCAAACCGGGACAGGGGGCGACGAGCAGTACTTC.

The gene calls are TRBV5-1 and TRBJ1-3; D not certain. CDR1 and CDR2 (germline): SGHRS, YFSETQ. There are 15 residues in the CDR3. The V end lost 0 bases, the J end lost 1 base, and 8 bases lay between the germline ends. The CDR3 coding sequence is TGCGCCAGCAGCTTGGTGGGAGCTTCTGGAAACACCATATATTTT. It translates to CASSLVGASGNTIYF.

This clone has a handful of counts. The chain couples TRBV7-8 to TRBJ1-2; D is possibly TRBD1 (6 bases). CDR3 length: 16 amino acids. V was cut by 5 bases and J by 5 bases, with 21 bases left in between. Germline V CDR1 and CDR2: SGHVS, FQNEAQ. The CDR3 nucleotides are TGTGCCAGCAGCCCCGAAGGGGCAGGGGCCTTTTATGGCTACACCTTC. This translates into CASSPEGAGAFYGYTF. Complete variable domain (other parts from reference TRBV7-8 and TRBJ1-2): GAGVSQSPRYKVAKRGQDVALRCDPISGHVSLFWYQQALGQGPEFLTYFQNEAQLDKSGLPSDRFFAERPEGSVSTLKIQRTQQEDSAVYLCASSPEGAGAFYGYTFGSGTRLTVV.

This clone occurred once. The rearrangement uses TRBV27 and TRBJ2-2, with D possibly matching TRBD1 (6 bases). The CDR3 consists of 15 residues. V lost 3 bases, J lost 5 bases, and 13 bases lay in between. From germline, CDR1 is MNHEY and CDR2 SMNVEV (reference sequence). This CDR3 reads CASSFKRGYTGELFF. The CDR3 coding sequence is TGTGCCAGCAGTTTTAAAAGGGGGTATACCGGGGAGCTGTTTTTT.